This is a list of T cell receptor beta chains from one sample in a study of T cells in localized non-small cell lung cancer. Profiling relied on immunoSEQ multiplex PCR, and the TCRdb table lists in-frame clones only, not all of them. This table has about 52,000 clones, roughly 88% appearing once. The sample consisted of peripheral blood, taken before any cancer treatment. These receptors originate from an older male donor with stage III squamous cell lung carcinoma. CDR3s include the opening cysteine and the closing phenylalanine or tryptophan. The order of the fields is J gene, V gene, D gene, clone size, CDR3 protein, CDR3 DNA. A D gene is named only where the DNA matches it firmly. Not every row has a clone size; where given, it reads once, few, many or a size class.

TRBJ2-1,TRBV2,.,.,CASSERGQISRSEQFF,TGTGCCAGCAGTGAGCGGGGACAGATTAGTCGTAGTGAGCAGTTCTTC
TRBJ2-7,TRBV9,.,.,CASSVATGEQYF,TGTGCCAGCAGCGTAGCTACAGGCGAGCAGTACTTC
TRBJ1-1,TRBV9,TRBD1,.,CASSVSGGNTEAFF,TGTGCCAGCAGCGTATCAGGGGGGAACACTGAAGCTTTCTTT
TRBJ1-5,TRBV7-2,TRBD1,.,CASSRQGSNQPQHF,TGTGCCAGCAGTCGACAGGGAAGCAATCAGCCCCAGCATTTT
TRBJ2-1,TRBV7-3,.,.,CASSLVQTTYNEQFF,TGTGCCAGCAGCTTGGTACAGACAACCTACAATGAGCAGTTCTTC
TRBJ1-5,TRBV6-5,TRBD1,.,CASRRGTDRAQPQHF,TGTGCCAGCAGACGCGGGACAGATCGGGCTCAGCCCCAGCATTTT
TRBJ2-1,TRBV5-4,.,.,CASSPGGTQGFNEQFF,TGTGCCAGCAGCCCTGGAGGGACACAAGGATTCAATGAGCAGTTCTTC
TRBJ2-5,TRBV9,.,once,CASSGQGRFQETQYF,TGTGCCAGCAGCGGCCAAGGACGCTTCCAAGAGACCCAGTACTTC
TRBJ2-5,TRBV9,.,.,CASSVGGLQETQYF,TGTGCCAGCAGCGTAGGAGGACTCCAAGAGACCCAGTACTTC
TRBJ2-2,TRBV6-4,.,.,CASSRQSSVGELFF,TGTGCCAGCAGCCGACAATCCTCCGTCGGGGAGCTGTTTTTT
TRBJ2-7,TRBV27,.,.,CASSLSGLLPRNEQYF,TGTGCCAGCAGTTTATCGGGACTCCTCCCGCGGAACGAGCAGTACTTC
TRBJ2-1,TRBV19,.,.,CASTTDRGNEQFF,TGTGCCAGTACCACGGATAGGGGGAATGAGCAGTTCTTC
TRBJ1-2,TRBV2,TRBD1,.,CASRDRDNYGYTF,TGTGCCAGCAGGGACAGGGATAACTATGGCTACACCTTC
TRBJ1-2,TRBV18,.,once,CASSPASGRTNYGYTF,TGTGCCAGCTCACCGGCTTCGGGCAGAACTAACTATGGCTACACCTTC
TRBJ1-2,TRBV4-2,.,.,CASSHEGGYGYTF,TGTGCCAGCAGCCATGAAGGGGGCTATGGCTACACCTTC
TRBJ1-5,TRBV4-3,.,few,CASSQDSTGVVAQHF,TGCGCCAGCAGCCAAGATTCGACAGGTGTGGTGGCCCAGCATTTT
TRBJ1-5,TRBV15,.,.,CATSRGTEDQPQHF,TGTGCCACCAGCAGAGGGACAGAGGATCAGCCCCAGCATTTT
TRBJ2-2,TRBV4-2,.,.,CASSQDRGAQTGELFF,TGTGCCAGCAGCCAAGATAGGGGGGCCCAAACCGGGGAGCTGTTTTTT
TRBJ2-1,TRBV7-7,TRBD1,.,CASSLDRTYNEQFF,TGTGCCAGCAGCCTGGACAGGACCTACAATGAGCAGTTCTTC
TRBJ2-7,TRBV25-1,TRBD1,once,CASSELRGTGVHEQYF,TGTGCCAGCAGTGAATTACGGGGGACAGGGGTTCACGAGCAGTACTTC
TRBJ1-5,TRBV5-8,TRBD1,few,CASSRQGQPQHF,TGTGCCAGCAGCCGACAGGGACAGCCCCAGCATTTT
TRBJ2-7,TRBV5-4,.,.,CASSLVSPGANEQYF,TGTGCCAGCAGCTTGGTCTCACCCGGTGCAAACGAGCAGTACTTC
TRBJ2-7,TRBV5-4,TRBD1,.,CASSFSGTEVSYEQYF,TGTGCCAGCAGCTTCTCTGGGACAGAGGTTTCCTACGAGCAGTACTTC
TRBJ1-4,TRBV18,.,.,CASSRGQLSATNEKLFF,TGTGCCAGCTCACGTGGACAGCTATCTGCAACTAATGAAAAACTGTTTTTT
TRBJ1-4,TRBV6-6,TRBD1,.,CASSYGQGDEKLFF,TGTGCCAGCAGTTATGGACAGGGGGATGAAAAACTGTTTTTT
TRBJ2-2,TRBV29-1,.,.,CSVAPRLTGELFF,TGCAGCGTTGCGCCCAGATTGACCGGGGAGCTGTTTTTT
TRBJ2-5,TRBV11-2,.,.,CASSSPGGLWETQYF,TGTGCCAGCAGCTCACCCGGGGGTTTGTGGGAGACCCAGTACTTC
TRBJ2-7,TRBV5-4,.,.,CASSPAGADEQYF,TGTGCCAGCAGCCCCGCGGGGGCCGACGAGCAGTACTTC
TRBJ1-2,TRBV7-2,.,.,CASSASTWGLAF,TGTGCCAGCAGCGCCTCTACATGGGGTCTAGCCTTC
TRBJ2-7,TRBV4-2,TRBD2,.,CASSLGTSGRQGHYEQYF,TGTGCCAGCAGCCTGGGGACTAGCGGGAGACAAGGGCACTACGAGCAGTACTTC
TRBJ1-2,TRBV19,.,.,CASNRGSANYGYTF,TGTGCCAGTAATCGGGGCTCAGCTAACTATGGCTACACCTTC
TRBJ2-5,TRBV10-3,.,once,CAISDSNTETQYF,TGTGCCATCAGCGACAGCAATACAGAGACCCAGTACTTC
TRBJ1-2,TRBV25-1,.,.,CASTAPQGSYTF,TGTGCCAGCACCGCCCCCCAGGGGAGCTACACCTTC
TRBJ2-7,TRBV12-1,.,.,CASSFYSGGRFYEQYF,TGTGCCAGCAGCTTTTATTCGGGAGGACGGTTCTACGAGCAGTACTTC
TRBJ2-3,TRBV5-6,TRBD2,.,CASSMGLAGGNTQYF,TGTGCCAGCAGCATGGGACTAGCGGGAGGTAATACGCAGTATTTT
TRBJ2-7,TRBV5-4,.,.,CASREELPSYEQYF,TGTGCCAGCCGGGAAGAGTTACCCTCCTACGAGCAGTACTTC
TRBJ1-1,TRBV7-9,.,once,CASSLSGTMNTEAFF,TGTGCCAGCAGCTTATCAGGGACCATGAACACTGAAGCTTTCTTT
TRBJ2-7,TRBV6-9,.,.,CASTGEQYF,TGTGCCAGCACGGGGGAGCAGTACTTC
TRBJ2-5,TRBV5-5,.,.,CASSLTPSRETQYF,TGTGCCAGCAGCTTGACTCCATCTCGGGAGACCCAGTACTTC
TRBJ1-4,TRBV7-8,.,.,CASSPDEGQGEKLFF,TGTGCCAGCAGCCCAGACGAGGGGCAGGGTGAAAAACTGTTTTTT
TRBJ1-2,TRBV6-5,.,once,CASSYNSPGTYGYTF,TGTGCCAGCAGTTACAATTCTCCAGGGACATATGGCTACACCTTC
TRBJ1-2,TRBV10-1,.,few,CACTRTEGNYGYTF,TGCGCCTGCACGCGAACGGAGGGGAACTATGGCTACACCTTC
TRBJ1-2,TRBV6-5,TRBD1,.,CASSYSKAGGYGYTF,TGTGCCAGCAGTTACTCGAAAGCAGGGGGCTATGGCTACACCTTC
TRBJ2-6,TRBV7-9,.,.,CASSRKVDGSSGANVLTF,TGTGCCAGCAGCCGCAAAGTTGACGGGAGCTCTGGGGCCAACGTCCTGACTTTC
TRBJ1-3,TRBV6-1,.,.,CAGGADRSGNTIYF,TGTGCCGGGGGGGCCGACCGCTCTGGAAACACCATATATTTT
TRBJ1-4,TRBV5-1,.,.,CASGSEPGDEKLFF,TGCGCCAGCGGCTCTGAGCCAGGGGACGAAAAACTGTTTTTT